This T cell receptor (beta chain) was obtained from a study of blood T cell repertoires in COVID-19. Study background: COVID-19 samples from acute and convalescent phases originated in the United States, Italy and Spain.

The CDR3 sequence is 13 residues long. Trimming took 6 bases from V and 0 from J, leaving 7 bases between them. Germline V gives CDR1 MNHEY, CDR2 SVGAGI. In the study's own analysis: Nucleated cell number was recorded as an estimate derived from reference gene primer amplification. Sequencing used immunoSEQ multiplex PCR; TCRdb keeps in-frame clones, though not all of them. That table furnishes V, J and clone size, whereas the DNA furnished D and trimming. The data contain approximately 62,000 clones, 81% of them singletons. This chain joins TRBV6-5 and TRBJ2-3; a weak D match, TRBD2 (6 bases). The sample comprised peripheral blood. The sequence was obtained from a man older than 75 with acute or convalescent COVID-19. DNA for the CDR3: TGTGCCAGCAGGGGGGGTAGCACAGATACGCAGTATTTT. This translates into CASRGGSTDTQYF.